Listed below are T cell receptor beta chains from one sample, sequenced in a study of glioma-infiltrating T cells after dendritic cell vaccination. Libraries were prepared by immunoSEQ multiplex PCR; TCRdb keeps only in-frame clonotypes and omits some of them. The table lists roughly 96,000 clones, about four fifths of them singletons. Here the sequenced sample was blood, taken before dendritic cell vaccination. Receptors originate from a human donor with glioblastoma. The CDR3 runs from the conserved cysteine through the conserved F or W. A D gene is named only where the DNA matches it firmly. The size entry is marked missing in some rows and otherwise reads once, few, many or a size class.

.,.,TRBV6-6,TRBJ1-2,CASTWEESGYGYTF,TGTGCCAGCACCTGGGAGGAAAGTGGATATGGCTACACCTTC
.,TRBD1,TRBV28,TRBJ1-2,CASSSPLIRDRELNYGYTF,TGTGCCAGCAGTTCTCCCCTAATCCGGGACAGGGAATTGAACTATGGCTACACCTTC
.,TRBD2,TRBV4-2,TRBJ2-7,CASSQGLAASYEQYF,TGTGCCAGCAGCCAGGGACTAGCGGCATCCTACGAGCAGTACTTC
.,TRBD1,TRBV7-2,TRBJ2-5,CASSSDRGPQETQYF,TGTGCCAGCAGCTCGGACAGGGGGCCTCAGGAGACCCAGTACTTC
.,.,TRBV6-5,TRBJ1-1,CASSSPKGVNTEAFF,TGTGCCAGCAGTTCCCCAAAGGGAGTGAACACTGAAGCTTTCTTT
.,TRBD1,TRBV19,TRBJ1-2,CASSLDRTKLLGYTF,TGTGCCAGTAGTCTGGACAGGACTAAGCTATTGGGCTACACCTTC
.,.,TRBV7-9,TRBJ1-2,CASSLSVSQDVHRVYGYTF,TGTGCCAGCAGCTTAAGTGTCTCACAGGACGTGCATAGGGTTTATGGCTACACCTTC
.,TRBD2,TRBV19,TRBJ2-1,CASSYVQRGWGNEQFF,TGTGCCAGTAGTTACGTCCAGCGGGGGTGGGGGAATGAGCAGTTCTTC
once,.,TRBV5-8,TRBJ1-2,CASSSGGGRYGYTF,TGTGCCAGCAGCAGTGGAGGTGGTCGCTATGGCTACACCTTC
.,.,TRBV6-5,TRBJ1-1,CASSRGMTEAFF,TGTGCCAGCAGTAGGGGGATGACTGAAGCTTTCTTT
.,TRBD1,TRBV5-5,TRBJ2-5,CASSLAGGRETQYF,TGTGCCAGCAGTCTTGCAGGGGGACGTGAGACCCAGTACTTC
.,.,TRBV7-6,TRBJ2-7,CASSLEGLLGDEQYF,TGTGCCAGCAGCTTAGAGGGCCTACTAGGAGACGAGCAGTACTTC
.,TRBD2,TRBV7-8,TRBJ2-7,CASSLWSSGYYEQYF,TGTGCCAGCAGCTTATGGTCTAGCGGCTACTACGAGCAGTACTTC
.,.,TRBV29-1,TRBJ2-7,CSVATRFGGYSQYF,TGCAGCGTAGCCACAAGGTTTGGCGGTTATTCGCAGTACTTC
.,.,TRBV7-9,TRBJ2-6,CASSLAQTSGANVLTF,TGTGCCAGCAGCTTAGCACAGACCTCTGGGGCCAACGTCCTGACTTTC
.,TRBD2,TRBV6-5,TRBJ2-7,CASSYSITPSGGQQYF,TGTGCCAGCAGTTACTCGATTACCCCTAGCGGCGGGCAGCAGTACTTC
.,.,TRBV18,TRBJ2-1,CASSRTRVGHNEQFF,TGTGCCAGCTCCCGCACTAGGGTCGGGCACAATGAGCAGTTCTTC
.,.,TRBV6-1,TRBJ1-3,CASSRAGNTIYF,TGTGCCAGCAGCCGGGCTGGAAACACCATATATTTT
.,.,TRBV14,TRBJ1-1,CASSHKTGLGNTEAFF,TGTGCCAGCAGCCACAAAACAGGGCTTGGGAACACTGAAGCTTTCTTT
.,TRBD2,TRBV7-2,TRBJ2-1,CASSLAPSGGAGEQFF,TGTGCCAGCAGCTTAGCTCCTAGCGGGGGGGCCGGAGAGCAGTTCTTC
.,TRBD2,TRBV27,TRBJ2-7,CASSSGGFYEQYF,TGTGCCAGCAGTTCGGGGGGATTCTACGAGCAGTACTTC
.,.,TRBV19,TRBJ2-7,CASSRDFFISYEQYF,TGTGCCAGTAGCCGGGACTTTTTTATCTCCTACGAGCAGTACTTC
.,TRBD2,TRBV5-1,TRBJ2-7,CASSFGLAGGWSYEQYF,TGCGCCAGCAGCTTCGGACTAGCGGGAGGGTGGTCCTACGAGCAGTACTTC
few,TRBD1,TRBV7-2,TRBJ2-5,CASSRQGGIQETQYF,TGTGCCAGCAGCCGACAGGGGGGAATCCAAGAGACCCAGTACTTC